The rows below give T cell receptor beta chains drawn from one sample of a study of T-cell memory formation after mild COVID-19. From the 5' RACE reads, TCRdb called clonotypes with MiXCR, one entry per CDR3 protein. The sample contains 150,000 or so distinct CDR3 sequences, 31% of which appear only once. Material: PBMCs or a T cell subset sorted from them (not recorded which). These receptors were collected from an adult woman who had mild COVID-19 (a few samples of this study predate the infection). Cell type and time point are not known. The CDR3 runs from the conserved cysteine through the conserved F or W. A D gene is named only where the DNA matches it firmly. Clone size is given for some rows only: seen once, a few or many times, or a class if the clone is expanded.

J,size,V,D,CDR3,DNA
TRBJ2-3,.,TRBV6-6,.,CASSYRAGRSDTQYF,TGTGCCAGCAGTTATAGGGCAGGTCGGTCGGATACGCAGTATTTT
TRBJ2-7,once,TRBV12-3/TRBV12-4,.,CASSLRPSLYEQYF,TGTGCCAGCAGTTTAAGGCCGTCCCTCTACGAGCAGTACTTC
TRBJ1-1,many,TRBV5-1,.,CASSLWETHLLNTEAFF,TGCGCCAGCAGCTTGTGGGAGACACACCTCTTGAACACTGAAGCTTTCTTT
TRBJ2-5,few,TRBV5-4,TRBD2,CASSQGTSGRQTQYF,TGTGCCAGCAGCCAAGGGACTAGCGGGAGGCAGACCCAGTACTTC
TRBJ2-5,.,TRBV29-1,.,CSVAAPSVPETQYF,TGCAGCGTTGCAGCACCTAGCGTCCCAGAGACCCAGTACTTC
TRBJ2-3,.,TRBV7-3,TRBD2,CASSYLRLAGGRTDTQYF,TGTGCCAGCAGCTACCTCCGACTAGCGGGAGGGCGAACAGATACGCAGTATTTT
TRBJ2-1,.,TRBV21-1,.,CASSKYEGARAAYNEQFF,TGTGCCAGCAGCAAATATGAAGGGGCCAGGGCAGCCTACAATGAGCAGTTCTTC
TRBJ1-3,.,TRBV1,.,CTSSPSYF,TGCACCAGCAGCCCCTCGTATTTT
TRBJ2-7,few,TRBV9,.,CASSLIEVGEQYF,TGTGCCAGCAGCTTAATCGAGGTGGGCGAGCAGTACTTC
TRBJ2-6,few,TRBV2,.,CASSVASSGANVLTF,TGTGCCAGTTCGGTAGCCTCCTCTGGGGCCAACGTCCTGACTTTC
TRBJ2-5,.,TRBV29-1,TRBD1,CSVGQGSGTTQYF,TGCAGCGTGGGACAGGGGTCTGGAACGACCCAGTACTTC
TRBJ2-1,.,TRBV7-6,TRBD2,CASSPRTSGVTYNEQFF,TGTGCCAGCAGCCCCCGGACTAGCGGGGTAACCTACAATGAGCAGTTCTTC
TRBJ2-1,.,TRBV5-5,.,CASSLYEVEQFF,TGTGCCAGCAGCTTGTATGAGGTCGAGCAGTTCTTC